The clone carrying this T cell receptor beta chain was detected a few times. Its antigen remains unknown. The entry originates in a study of CD8 T cells in ankylosing spondylitis. Germline values: CDR1 SGHAT, CDR2 FQNNGV. There are 15 residues in the CDR3. The ends were cut back, 4 bases at V and 5 bases at J, with 17 bases in the middle. Overall study findings and caveats: Some motif variants had been reported before (in reactive arthritis synovial fluid and blood). A TCR beta motif made of roughly eight highly homologous variants seemed typical of ankylosing spondylitis blood. With a CD8+ phenotype, disease-linked clones were relatively rare in peripheral blood.

5'-RACE, quantitative and with molecular barcodes, yielded the TCR beta libraries. TCRdb redid the calling of the 5' RACE reads with MiXCR, one entry per CDR3 protein. The sample carries just over 350,000 distinct CDR3 sequences, more than 20% recorded once. The V call is TRBV11-2, the J call TRBJ2-5, with no clear D. Sequencing input: blood, either unsorted or a sorted T cell fraction (not recorded which). This clonotype originated in a male donor with ankylosing spondylitis or in good health (not recorded which). The CDR3, as DNA: TGTGCCAGCAGCTCTACTCGGGCGGCACGGGAGACCCAGTACTTC. The encoded protein is CASSSTRAARETQYF.